These 27 T cell receptor beta chains were all obtained from the same sample, sequenced in a study of PD-1 blockade in classical Hodgkin lymphoma. Here immunoSEQ multiplex PCR was the method, and the copy in TCRdb shows in-frame clones only, minus some. The sample gives more than 35,000 clones, approximately 82% of which show up once; 15% to 20% is in the top ten. No patient escaped relapse after autologous stem cell transplantation, and brentuximab vedotin exposure varied. This material consisted of peripheral blood mononuclear cells (PBMCs), taken before the second cycle of nivolumab. These receptors all come from a human donor with classical Hodgkin lymphoma.

V gene TRBV5-1 combines with J gene TRBJ2-5; TRBD1 aligns across 11 bases. In germline, CDR1 is SGHRS, CDR2 YFSETQ. After removal of 3 bases from V and 7 bases from J, the junction contained 5 bases not matched to a gene. The CDR3 runs 14 residues. The CDR3 sequence is CASSSPGQGGTQYF. CDR3 DNA sequence: TGCGCCAGCAGCTCCCCGGGACAGGGGGGGACCCAGTACTTC. The complete variable domain, with remaining parts taken from reference TRBV5-1 and TRBJ2-5, reads KAGVTQTPRYLIKTRGQQVTLSCSPISGHRSVSWYQQTPGQGLQFLFEYFSETQRNKGNFPGRFSGRQFSNSRSEMNVSTLELGDSALYLCASSSPGQGGTQYFGPGTRLLVL.

The chain uses TRBV27 and TRBJ1-2; tentatively, D is TRBD1 (6 bases). Germline V CDR1 and CDR2: MNHEY, SMNVEV (reference sequence). The CDR3 has 14 residues. Trimming took off 6 bases at V and 0 bases at J, with 11 bases between the two ends. This CDR3 reads CASSVTGTNYGYTF. CDR3 DNA: TGTGCCAGCAGCGTTACAGGGACTAACTATGGCTACACCTTC.

The chain recombines TRBV4-3 with TRBJ1-5; D possibly corresponds to TRBD1 (5 bases). V lost 0 bases and J 3 bases, leaving 9 bases between the germline ends. Germline loops: CDR1 LGHNA, CDR2 YSLEER. This CDR3 is built from 15 residues. The DNA for the CDR3 is TGCGCCAGCAGCCAAGATAGGGGAACCAATCAGCCCCAGCATTTT. Encoded protein: CASSQDRGTNQPQHF.

The chain employs TRBV7-3 and TRBJ1-5; D is possibly TRBD1 (5 bases). The CDR3 spans 17 residues. V gave up 10 bases and J gave up 3 bases, with 25 bases separating them. CDR1 is SGHTA, CDR2 FQGTGA, per germline. The CDR3 spells CATNPSWGEYDNQPQHF. The CDR3 DNA reads TGTGCCACCAATCCCTCCTGGGGGGAGTATGACAATCAGCCCCAGCATTTT. The whole variable domain, filled in from reference TRBV7-3 and TRBJ1-5, reads GAGVSQTPSNKVTEKGKYVELRCDPISGHTALYWYRQSLGQGPEFLIYFQGTGAADDSGLPNDRFFAVRPEGSVSTLKIQRTERGDSAVYLCATNPSWGEYDNQPQHFGDGTRLSIL.

The chain is built from TRBV11-2 and TRBJ2-5; D might be TRBD1 or TRBD2, each matching 5 bases. Germline V gene sequence: CDR1 SGHAT, CDR2 FQNNGV. The CDR3 extends over 11 amino acids. The V and J ends lost 9 bases and 7 bases respectively, with 12 bases between them. For the CDR3, the DNA is TGTGCCAGTACCTTTGGGGGGACCCAGTACTTC. Translating gives CASTFGGTQYF.

With regard to this clone: Relative to the germline gene, one junction end is altered; a read error may explain this. This chain links TRBV4-3 with TRBJ1-1; maybe TRBD1 (6 bases). The CDR3 extends over 13 amino acids. Germline CDR1 and CDR2: LGHNA and YSLEER. The CDR3 region is CASSDRLNSEAFF. CDR3 sequence (DNA): TGCGCCAGCAGCGACAGGTTAAACAGTGAAGCTTTCTTT.

The gene calls are TRBV2 and TRBJ2-3; TRBD1 is a possible D gene (6 bases). V lost 7 bases and J 3 bases, leaving 14 bases between the germline ends. The germline V gene has CDR1 SNHLY and CDR2 FYNNEI. This CDR3 is 14 amino acids long. DNA of the CDR3: TGTGCCAGCACCCGGGACACTGAAACAGATACGCAGTATTTT. This encodes CASTRDTETDTQYF.

This chain connects TRBV6-6 to TRBJ2-7; D tentatively reads TRBD1 or TRBD2 (5 bases each). This CDR3 is 13 amino acids long. From germline, CDR1 is MNHNY and CDR2 SVGAGI (reference sequence). The ends were cut back, 6 bases at V and 4 bases at J, with 13 bases in the middle. CDR3 nucleotide sequence: TGTGCCAGCAGCCCAGGGAGTGGGTACGAGCAGTACTTC. The encoded protein is CASSPGSGYEQYF.

V is TRBV7-9 and J is TRBJ2-7; perhaps TRBD1 as D (6 bases). The V end was cut by 4 bases, the J end by 2 bases, with 12 bases between. CDR3 size: 14 residues. Germline CDR1 SEHNR, CDR2 FQNEAQ (reference sequence). The CDR3 coding sequence is TGTGCCAGCAGCTATTACACAGGGACCTACGAGCAGTACTTC. Translation: CASSYYTGTYEQYF.

The V and J genes are TRBV7-8 and TRBJ2-1; D call uncertain. Trimming took off 1 base at V and 7 bases at J, with 11 bases between the two ends. The CDR3 extends over 14 amino acids. CDR1 and CDR2 from the germline V gene are SGHVS and FQNEAQ. The CDR3 DNA follows: TGTGCCAGCAGCTTAGGCCGGGTCGGTAATGAGCAGTTCTTC. The encoded protein is CASSLGRVGNEQFF.

This CDR3 is CASSHLGTGEETQYF. The CDR3 DNA reads as TGCGCCAGCAGCCATCTCGGGACAGGGGAAGAGACCCAGTACTTC. V is TRBV4-3 and J is TRBJ2-5; TRBD1 matches at 10 bases. V was clipped by 3 bases and J by 3 bases; unmatched bases: 4. The germline gives CDR1 LGHNA, CDR2 YSLEER. CDR3 length: 15 residues.

This chain joins TRBV27 and TRBJ2-1; 9 positions match TRBD2. Trimming at V came to 8 bases and at J to 7 bases, leaving 12 bases not matched to a gene. Germline values: CDR1 MNHEY, CDR2 SMNVEV (reference sequence). The CDR3 totals 15 residues. CDR3 DNA sequence: TGTGCCAGCTATCGCGTGGCGGGGGGGAGAAATGAGCAGTTCTTC. It translates to CASYRVAGGRNEQFF.

V gene TRBV7-6 combines with J gene TRBJ1-1, with 8 bases lining up with TRBD1. The germline V gene encodes CDR1 SGHVS and CDR2 FNYEAQ. The length of the CDR3 is 14 residues. Trimming removed 1 base from V and 6 bases from J; junction bases left unmatched: 4. The CDR3 DNA reads as TGTGCCAGCAGCTTAGGGCAGGGGGCCGCTGAAGCTTTCTTT. Protein sequence: CASSLGQGAAEAFF.

The genes are TRBV7-9 and TRBJ2-7; 9 bases match TRBD2. This CDR3 is built from 16 residues. After removal of 3 bases from V and 2 bases from J, the junction contained 8 bases not matched to a gene. Germline loops: CDR1 SEHNR, CDR2 FQNEAQ (reference sequence). CDR3 sequence: CASSFKTSGGPYEQYF. The DNA of the CDR3 is TGTGCCAGCAGCTTCAAGACTAGCGGCGGCCCCTACGAGCAGTACTTC. The full variable domain, completed using reference TRBV7-9 and TRBJ2-7, is DTGVSQNPRHKITKRGQNVTFRCDPISEHNRLYWYRQTLGQGPEFLTYFQNEAQLEKSRLLSDRFSAERPKGSFSTLEIQRTEQGDSAMYLCASSFKTSGGPYEQYFGPGTRLTVT.

V gene TRBV27 combines with J gene TRBJ2-1, with TRBD2 matching over 12 bases. After removal of 4 bases from V and 14 bases from J, the junction contained 3 bases not matched to a gene. Germline-derived CDR1 and CDR2 are MNHEY and SMNVEV (reference sequence). This CDR3 spans 12 amino acids. CDR3 sequence reads: CASSSSGGAEFF. The CDR3 DNA sequence: TGTGCCAGCAGTTCTAGCGGGGGGGCCGAGTTCTTC.

This chain connects TRBV9 to TRBJ1-3; D might be TRBD1 (5 bases). The CDR3 length is 13 residues. CDR1 SGDLS and CDR2 YYNGEE come from the germline V gene. V was trimmed by 4 bases and J by 4 bases, leaving 9 bases between them. CDR3 nucleotide sequence: TGTGCCAGCAGCCCGTGGGGGGGAAACACCATATATTTT. It encodes CASSPWGGNTIYF.

The gene calls are TRBV11-3 and TRBJ2-7; D might be TRBD2 (5 bases). This CDR3 has 14 residues. Trimming took 5 bases from V and 0 from J, leaving 11 bases between them. Germline CDR1 reads SGHNT; CDR2 reads YENEEA. This CDR3 reads CASSLSGYSYEQYF. The CDR3 coding sequence is TGTGCCAGCAGCCTATCGGGATACTCCTACGAGCAGTACTTC. The whole variable domain, filled in from reference TRBV11-3 and TRBJ2-7, reads EAGVVQSPRYKIIEKKQPVAFWCNPISGHNTLYWYLQNLGQGPELLIRYENEEAVDDSQLPKDRFSAERLKGVDSTLKIQPAELGDSAVYLCASSLSGYSYEQYFGPGTRLTVT.

The genes are TRBV5-1 and TRBJ1-6; perhaps TRBD1 as D (5 bases). The CDR3 has 16 residues. The germline gives CDR1 SGHRS, CDR2 YFSETQ. V dropped 0 bases and J dropped 4 bases, with 11 bases sitting between them. The CDR3 DNA follows: TGCGCCAGCAGCTTGGCAAGGGGTAGATATAATTCACCCCTCCACTTT. Translated, it gives CASSLARGRYNSPLHF.

This clone was seen a handful of times. This sequence joins TRBV19 and TRBJ2-3; 10 bases align to TRBD2. The CDR3 sequence is 17 residues long. In germline, CDR1 is LNHDA, CDR2 SQIVND (reference sequence). V lost 3 bases and J lost 6; bases outside the gene matches: 12. The CDR3 spells CASSMGVSGGLRDTQYF. The CDR3 bases are TGTGCCAGTAGTATGGGTGTTAGCGGGGGGCTACGGGATACGCAGTATTTT.

V and J are TRBV15 and TRBJ1-2, with 11 nucleotides matching TRBD1. Germline CDR1 is LNHNV and CDR2 is YYDKDF (reference sequence). The CDR3 is made up of 15 amino acids. With 4 bases clipped from V and 8 bases from J, the junction kept 9 bases outside the gene matches. For the CDR3, the DNA is TGTGCCACCAGCACCGGTTGGACAGGGGGCGAAGGCTACACCTTC. Encoded protein: CATSTGWTGGEGYTF.

The V gene is TRBV7-3, the J gene TRBJ2-2; D remains ambiguous. Trimming left V 0 bases short and J 6 bases short, with 14 bases between. The CDR3 is 16 amino acids. The V gene's germline CDR1 is SGHTA and CDR2 FQGTGA. CDR3 sequence (DNA): TGTGCCAGCAGCTTAACGCCCCATGGAGCATCCGGGGAGCTGTTTTTT. Residues: CASSLTPHGASGELFF.

This clone was detected only once. The chain joins TRBV5-5 to TRBJ2-3, with 8 bases aligning to TRBD1. Germline V gives CDR1 SGHKS, CDR2 YYEKEE (reference sequence). This CDR3 spans 14 amino acids. With 1 base clipped from V and 4 bases from J, the junction kept 2 bases outside the gene matches. CDR3 in amino acids: CASSLRTGSDTQYF. The CDR3 DNA reads TGTGCCAGCAGCTTGAGGACAGGGTCAGATACGCAGTATTTT.

V gene TRBV4-3 combines with J gene TRBJ2-7; 7 nucleotides line up with TRBD1. Germline loops: CDR1 LGHNA, CDR2 YSLEER. The CDR3 loop spans 17 amino acids. V dropped 0 bases and J dropped 3; count of bases not matched to a gene: 11. The CDR3 DNA reads as TGCGCCAGCAGCCAAGATCATCGGGTAGGGGGCGGCTACGAGCAGTACTTC. Its protein is CASSQDHRVGGGYEQYF.

The chain couples TRBV12-5 to TRBJ2-3, with D uncertain. The ends were cut back, 1 base at V and 0 bases at J, with 11 bases in the middle. CDR3 size: 16 residues. Looked up from germline, CDR1 is LGHNT and CDR2 is FRNRAP. CDR3 in DNA: TGTGCTAGTGGTTTGGGGGTTACGGCTAGCACAGATACGCAGTATTTT. Protein sequence: CASGLGVTASTDTQYF.

The V gene is TRBV5-1, the J gene TRBJ2-5; 9 bases agree with TRBD1. In germline, CDR1 is SGHRS, CDR2 YFSETQ. This CDR3 region has 16 residues. J gave up 4 bases and V 1 base, and 8 bases lay outside the gene matches. The DNA of the CDR3 is TGCGCCAGCAGCTTGCAGGGACAGGGAGTAGGAGAGACCCAGTACTTC. Encoded protein: CASSLQGQGVGETQYF.

The chain joins TRBV18 to TRBJ1-1; D not certain. Trimming cost V 1 base and J 5 bases, with 14 bases left between them. CDR3 length: 15 residues. Germline assignment: CDR1 KGHSH and CDR2 LQKENI. CDR3 bases: TGTGCCAGCTCACCACGGGTCCCGATGGATACTGAAGCTTTCTTT. Protein sequence: CASSPRVPMDTEAFF.

The V and J genes are TRBV9 and TRBJ2-1; D tentatively reads TRBD1 or TRBD2 (5 bases each). V was shortened by 0 bases and J by 7 bases, with 14 bases between the two germline ends. This CDR3 has 15 residues. CDR1 and CDR2 (germline): SGDLS, YYNGEE. The CDR3 DNA sequence: TGTGCCAGCAGCGTAGGGGGGAGTAGGACAAATGAGCAGTTCTTC. Translating gives CASSVGGSRTNEQFF.